This T cell receptor beta chain comes out of a study of response to subunit inactivated influenza vaccine. Study-wide points: Seasonal influenza vaccination, on each occasion, was suggested by the authors to recruit few new T cells.

TCRdb reprocessed the RT-PCR reads via MiXCR and lists one record per CDR3 protein. Here the sample spans more than 600,000 distinct CDR3 sequences, approximately 17% being singletons. In its sample, this clonotype was seen a few times. Its antigen remains unidentified. Germline CDR1 SQVTM, CDR2 ANQGSEA. This CDR3 has 13 amino acids. The V segment lost 8 bases and the J segment 13 bases; nucleotides outside the gene matches: 13. The source was PBMCs from blood, collected around 5 days after vaccination. This TCR derives from a man over 45 who received an inactivated influenza vaccine. This chain uses TRBV29-1 with TRBJ2-1, with 11 bases lining up with TRBD1. The CDR3 bases are TGCAGCCTCTCCCAAGGACAGGGGGCATTCCAGTTCTTC. Residues: CSLSQGQGAFQFF.